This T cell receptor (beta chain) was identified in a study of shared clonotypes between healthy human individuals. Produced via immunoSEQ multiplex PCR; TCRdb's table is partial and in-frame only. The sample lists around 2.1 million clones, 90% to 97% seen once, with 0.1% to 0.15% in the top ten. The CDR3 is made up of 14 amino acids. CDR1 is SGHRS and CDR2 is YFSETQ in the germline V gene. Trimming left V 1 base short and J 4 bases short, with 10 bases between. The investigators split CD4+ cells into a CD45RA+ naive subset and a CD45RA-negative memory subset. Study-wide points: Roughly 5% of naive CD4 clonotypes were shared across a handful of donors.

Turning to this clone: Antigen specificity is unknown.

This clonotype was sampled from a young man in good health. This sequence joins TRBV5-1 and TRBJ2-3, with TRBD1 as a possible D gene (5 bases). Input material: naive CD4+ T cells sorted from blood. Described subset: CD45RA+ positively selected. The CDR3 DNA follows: TGCGCCAGCAGCTTGTCAGGGCACCCAGATACGCAGTATTTT. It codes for CASSLSGHPDTQYF.